These 27 T cell receptor beta chains originate from one sample sequenced in a study of T-cell reconstitution after alpha-beta-depleted transplantation in children. The TCRbeta library was prepared with unique molecular identifiers. TCRdb independently ran MiXCR on the PCR reads; one entry per CDR3 protein. The sample holds around 450,000 distinct CDR3 sequences, around 15% seen once. The specimen was PBMCs, mostly from graft donor cells, collected 360 days after TCRalphabeta/CD19-depleted stem cell transplant. The receptor set was obtained from a boy in the first two years of life who had a stem cell transplant for Wiskott-Aldrich syndrome, so the T cells may come from the graft donor.

This clonotype was detected ten times or more. The chain recombines TRBV18 with TRBJ1-1; D perhaps matches TRBD1 (5 bases). V was trimmed by 4 bases and J by 3 bases, leaving 15 bases between them. This CDR3 has 15 residues. CDR1 and CDR2 from the germline V gene are KGHSH and LQKENI. The CDR3 region has the DNA TGTGCCAGCTCACTCTACCGGGACGGTGACACTGAAGCTTTCTTT. This encodes CASSLYRDGDTEAFF.

This clonotype was counted only a few times. CDR3 in amino acids: CASVTEGTDTQYF. The CDR3 DNA reads TGTGCCAGCGTTACGGAGGGCACAGATACGCAGTATTTT. The chain has TRBV25-1 and TRBJ2-3; D possibly corresponds to TRBD2 (5 bases). This CDR3 is built from 13 residues. Looked up from germline, CDR1 is MGHDK and CDR2 is SYGVNS. The V end lost 8 bases, the J end lost 1 base, and 10 bases lay between the germline ends.

This clonotype was found many times. This chain links TRBV20-1 with TRBJ1-2; D may be TRBD1 (6 bases). V lost 0 bases, J lost 4 bases, and 18 bases lay in between. This CDR3 has 16 amino acids. Germline V gives CDR1 DFQATT, CDR2 SNEGSKA (reference sequence). The CDR3 DNA follows: TGCAGTGCTAGAGAATCCGACAGGATGGAAGGCTATGGCTACACCTTC. It encodes CSARESDRMEGYGYTF.

The V and J genes are TRBV10-3 and TRBJ2-3, with D possibly being TRBD1 or TRBD2 (5 bases each). CDR3 size: 13 residues. Trimming cost V 6 bases and J 4 bases, with 11 bases left between them. CDR1 is ENHRY and CDR2 is SYGVKD in the germline V gene. CDR3 in amino acids: CAISLLGADTQYF. The CDR3 DNA is TGTGCCATCAGCCTACTGGGGGCAGATACGCAGTATTTT.

V gene TRBV3-1 combines with J gene TRBJ2-5; D gene ambiguous. Trimming stripped 3 bases from V and 5 bases from J, with 10 bases between. This CDR3 has 13 residues. CDR1 and CDR2 from the germline V gene are LGHDT and YNNKEL (reference sequence). The CDR3 spells CASSQVDGETQYF. In DNA form, the CDR3 reads TGTGCCAGCAGCCAGGTAGACGGGGAGACCCAGTACTTC.

This clonotype was observed a handful of times. The genes are TRBV11-2 and TRBJ2-7; D is undetermined. Germline CDR1 is SGHAT and CDR2 is FQNNGV. This CDR3 has 11 amino acids. Trimming removed 4 bases at V and 12 bases at J, with 13 bases between. The CDR3 bases are TGTGCCAGCAGCTCCTGGACGGGCCCGTACTTC. Protein product: CASSSWTGPYF.

V and J are TRBV16 and TRBJ2-4, with a possible D match to TRBD2 (6 bases). The V end lost 4 bases, the J end lost 2 bases, and 12 bases lay between the germline ends. Germline lookup yields CDR1 KGHSY and CDR2 FQNENV. This CDR3 has 15 amino acids. The CDR3 spells CASSLGRKTKNIQYF. The CDR3 nucleotides are TGTGCCAGCAGCCTAGGGAGGAAGACCAAAAACATTCAGTACTTC.

This rearrangement joins TRBV9 to TRBJ2-6; tentatively, D is TRBD2 (6 bases). Germline V gene sequence: CDR1 SGDLS, CDR2 YYNGEE. V lost 0 bases, J lost 0 bases, and 10 bases lay in between. The length of the CDR3 is 17 residues. CDR3 loop: CASSVGGGSSGANVLTF. The CDR3 nucleotides are TGTGCCAGCAGCGTAGGGGGAGGAAGCTCTGGGGCCAACGTCCTGACTTTC.

This chain links TRBV20-1 with TRBJ2-3; D not resolved. V was shortened by 6 bases and J by 6 bases, with 10 bases between the two germline ends. CDR3 size: 11 residues. Germline CDR1 reads DFQATT; CDR2 reads SNEGSKA (reference sequence). The CDR3 coding sequence is TGCAGTGCAAAAATGCGGGATACGCAGTATTTT. This encodes CSAKMRDTQYF.

This clonotype appeared many times. The chain uses TRBV12-3 or TRBV12-4 and TRBJ2-7; 8 nucleotides align to TRBD1. This CDR3 is 13 amino acids long. Trimming at V came to 3 bases and at J to 4 bases, leaving 2 bases not matched to a gene. In nucleotides, the CDR3 is TGTGCCAGCAGTTTCAGGGGGCCGTACGAGCAGTACTTC. Translating gives CASSFRGPYEQYF.

This clonotype has only a few counts. The chain joins TRBV7-9 to TRBJ2-5; 7 bases align to TRBD1. This CDR3 is 12 amino acids long. CDR1 and CDR2 (germline): SEHNR, FQNEAQ (reference sequence). The junction had 5 bases not matched to a gene; V was cut back by 8 bases and J by 5 bases. CDR3 region: CASEGARETQYF. CDR3 coding DNA: TGTGCCAGCGAGGGGGCGAGGGAGACCCAGTACTTC.

This clonotype was picked up many times. The gene calls are TRBV29-1 and TRBJ2-1, with 11 bases that match TRBD2. Germline lookup yields CDR1 SQVTM and CDR2 ANQGSEA. This CDR3 is 16 amino acids long. The V and J ends lost 6 bases and 3 bases, in that order; junction bases with no gene match: 10. CDR3 in DNA: TGCAGCGTCCCCCCCCCGACTAGCGGGAACTACAATGAGCAGTTCTTC. Its translation: CSVPPPTSGNYNEQFF.

The rearrangement joins TRBV24-1 to TRBJ2-3; D remains unclear. V gave up 2 bases and J gave up 7 bases, with 3 bases separating them. The CDR3 extends over 11 amino acids. CDR1 KGHDR and CDR2 SFDVKD come from the germline V gene. In DNA form, the CDR3 reads TGTGCCACCAGTGATTCTTATACGCAGTATTTT. Protein sequence: CATSDSYTQYF.

The sample holds a few counts of this clonotype. V is TRBV5-1 and J is TRBJ2-5; 8 bases are shared with TRBD1. V lost 4 bases, J lost 7 bases, and 9 bases stayed unmatched. Looked up from germline, CDR1 is SGHRS and CDR2 is YFSETQ. The CDR3 is made up of 14 amino acids. CDR3 amino acids: CASSETGAGGTQYF. The CDR3 DNA reads TGCGCCAGCAGCGAGACAGGGGCTGGGGGGACCCAGTACTTC.

This clonotype came up many times. The chain employs TRBV24-1 and TRBJ2-3; TRBD1 or TRBD2 may be the D gene (5 bases each). The CDR3 consists of 14 residues. Germline lookup yields CDR1 KGHDR and CDR2 SFDVKD. Trimming removed 3 bases from V and 6 bases from J, with 12 bases in between. The CDR3 coding sequence is TGTGCCACCAGTGATCCTACAGGACTTGATACGCAGTATTTT. The encoded protein is CATSDPTGLDTQYF.

This chain connects TRBV27 to TRBJ2-7; 11 bases are a match to TRBD2. The germline gives CDR1 MNHEY, CDR2 SMNVEV (reference sequence). The V gene end was trimmed by 7 bases and the J gene end by 2 bases; junction bases not matched to a gene: 7. This CDR3 is 15 amino acids long. The DNA for the CDR3 is TGTGCCAGCACCCTTATAGCGGGAGGGGCCTACGAGCAGTACTTC. This sequence encodes CASTLIAGGAYEQYF.

This clonotype was detected a few times. The genes are TRBV7-9 and TRBJ2-7, with 8 bases identical to TRBD1. The CDR3 loop spans 14 amino acids. Germline V gene lookup returns CDR1 SEHNR and CDR2 FQNEAQ (reference sequence). V was clipped by 3 bases and J by 3 bases; unmatched bases: 4. In nucleotides, the CDR3 is TGTGCCAGCAGCTTGGGACAGGATTACTACGAGCAGTACTTC. Amino acid sequence: CASSLGQDYYEQYF.

The gene calls are TRBV21-1 and TRBJ1-6. TRBV21-1 is assigned pseudogene status. This CDR3 has 16 amino acids. CDR3 bases: TGTGCCAGCAGCAATGAAAAAGGCGGTGTTAATTCACCCCTCCACTTT. As protein: CASSNEKGGVNSPLHF.

CDR3 in DNA: TGTGCCAGCAGCAGGGCAGGGGGGATTGAGCAGTTCTTC. It encodes CASSRAGGIEQFF. The rearrangement joins TRBV7-9 to TRBJ2-1; TRBD1 might be the D (7 bases). Germline CDR1 is SEHNR and CDR2 is FQNEAQ (reference sequence). V lost 5 bases and J 9 bases, leaving 14 bases between the germline ends. CDR3 length: 13 amino acids.

The rearrangement links TRBV4-1 to TRBJ2-2; D remains ambiguous. CDR1 and CDR2 from the germline V gene are MGHRA and YSYEKL. The V gene lost 3 bases and the J gene lost 7 bases, with 15 bases spanning the gap. The CDR3 has 15 amino acids. CDR3 residues: CASSQPHRDIGELFF. The CDR3 region has the DNA TGCGCCAGCAGCCAGCCCCATAGAGATATCGGGGAGCTGTTTTTT.

There are many counts of this clonotype. The chain combines TRBV10-2 with TRBJ2-2; either TRBD1 or TRBD2 may fit D (5 bases each). The CDR3 sequence is 14 residues long. The germline V gene encodes CDR1 WSHSY and CDR2 SAAADI. V lost 0 bases to trimming and J lost 7 bases, with 9 bases between them. This CDR3 is CASSESEGLGELFF. The CDR3 DNA reads TGCGCCAGCAGTGAGTCTGAGGGGCTCGGGGAGCTGTTTTTT.

This clonotype has just a few counts. This chain's CDR3 is CASSPTFGGDYEQYF. The CDR3 DNA is TGCGCCAGCAGCCCGACGTTTGGGGGGGACTACGAGCAGTACTTC. V gene TRBV5-1 combines with J gene TRBJ2-7, with 7 bases identical to TRBD2. V trimming: 4 bases; J trimming: 3 bases; junction bases outside the gene matches: 10. The CDR3 is made up of 15 amino acids. Looked up from germline, CDR1 is SGHRS and CDR2 is YFSETQ.

The table lists this clonotype with a few counts. The chain combines TRBV7-6 with TRBJ2-7, with 7 nucleotides matching TRBD1. Germline V gene lookup returns CDR1 SGHVS and CDR2 FNYEAQ. This CDR3 region has 18 residues. The ends lost 2 bases at V and 1 base at J; junction bases unmatched: 14. The CDR3 protein is CASSLRQGLGTASYEQYF. CDR3 DNA sequence: TGTGCCAGCAGCTTAAGACAGGGTCTAGGGACAGCGTCCTACGAGCAGTACTTC. The complete variable domain, with remaining parts taken from reference TRBV7-6 and TRBJ2-7, reads GAGVSQSPRYKVTKRGQDVALRCDPISGHVSLYWYRQALGQGPEFLTYFNYEAQQDKSGLPNDRFSAERPEGSISTLTIQRTEQRDSAMYRCASSLRQGLGTASYEQYFGPGTRLTVT.

The table lists this clonotype with a few counts. V gene TRBV12-3 or TRBV12-4 combines with J gene TRBJ2-6, with TRBD1 matching over 8 bases. The CDR3 totals 15 residues. V was pared by 6 bases and J by 2 bases, with 3 bases of the junction left unmatched. The DNA of the CDR3 is TGTGCCAGCAGACAGGGGGGAACTGGGGCCAACGTCCTGACTTTC. It codes for CASRQGGTGANVLTF.

V usage is TRBV15 and J usage is TRBJ2-5, with D possibly TRBD2 on 6 matching bases. Germline-derived CDR1 and CDR2 are LNHNV and YYDKDF (reference sequence). V was cut by 4 bases and J by 3 bases, with 27 bases left in between. This CDR3 has 19 amino acids. The CDR3 reads CATSTSRLGLRSYKETQYF. The CDR3, as DNA: TGTGCCACCAGCACCTCCCGGCTGGGACTTCGGTCCTACAAAGAGACCCAGTACTTC.

The V gene is TRBV13, the J gene TRBJ2-1; tentatively, D is TRBD1 or TRBD2 (5 bases each). V gave up 7 bases and J gave up 0 bases, with 13 bases separating them. CDR1 is PRHDT and CDR2 is FYEKMQ in the germline V gene (reference sequence). The CDR3 is made up of 15 amino acids. The CDR3 loop is CASTQRGYSYNEQFF. The CDR3 DNA reads TGTGCCAGCACCCAGAGGGGTTACTCCTACAATGAGCAGTTCTTC.

This clonotype was counted a few times. The chain has TRBV12-5 and TRBJ2-1; tentative D call: TRBD2 (6 bases). There are 16 residues in the CDR3. Germline V gives CDR1 LGHNT, CDR2 FRNRAP. Between the trimmed V and J ends, which lost 6 bases and 2 bases, there was a span of 17 bases. The CDR3 reads CASGHGDSGPYNEQFF. CDR3 DNA sequence: TGTGCTAGTGGCCACGGGGACTCCGGCCCCTACAATGAGCAGTTCTTC.